These T cell receptor beta chains were read from a single sample in a study of blood T cell repertoires in COVID-19. Some clones are missing from TCRdb's copy, which holds only in-frame ones; the method was immunoSEQ multiplex PCR. The table lists 200,000 to 250,000 clones, roughly nine tenths of them singletons. Sequenced input: PBMCs or T cells enriched from blood (not recorded which). The receptors stem from a man aged 25 to 40 who had recovered from COVID-19. The CDR3 runs from the conserved cysteine through the conserved F or W. D genes are given only for firm matches.

>TRBJ1-1|NA|TRBV21-1
CASNQATEAFF
>TRBJ2-1|NA|TRBV3-1/TRBV3-2
CASSPSVSSYNEQFF
>TRBJ1-5|TRBD1|TRBV27
CASSSWTGVNQPQHF
>TRBJ2-3|NA|TRBV7-8
CASSLWLARVTDTQYF
>TRBJ2-7|TRBD1|TRBV19
CASSNPGTASSYEQYF
>TRBJ1-1|NA|TRBV10-3
CAISERQTGGNTEAFF
>TRBJ2-3|NA|TRBV5-6
CASSRLTRTKYTDTQYF
>TRBJ2-5|NA|TRBV6-5
CASSISQGRETQYF
>TRBJ2-5|TRBD1|TRBV28
CASSLDRKETQYF
>TRBJ1-1|NA|TRBV10-3
CAIRRQTDTEAFF
>TRBJ1-2|NA|TRBV7-9
CASSLFDGGASGYTF
>TRBJ2-3|NA|TRBV28
CASSLLFGISDTQYF
>TRBJ2-7|TRBD2|TRBV29-1
CSVDPSGSDEQYF
>TRBJ2-7|NA|TRBV7-9
CASSLVGEQYF
>TRBJ2-7|NA|TRBV19
CASRQKETGSYEQYF
>TRBJ2-4|NA|TRBV11-2
CASSLLQKNIQYF
>TRBJ1-5|TRBD1|TRBV7-2
CASSRAGTEHQPQHF
>TRBJ1-1|NA|TRBV7-2
CASSWGRFAEAFF
>TRBJ1-5|NA|TRBV3-1/TRBV3-2
CASSKGHFNQPQHF
>TRBJ2-7|NA|TRBV4-1
CASSQAGEAPYEQYF
>TRBJ2-3|NA|TRBV18
CASSPPSADTQYF
>TRBJ2-2|TRBD2|TRBV6-5
CASSRGGNTGELFF
>TRBJ2-3|TRBD2|TRBV27
CASRLGLAGGDTQYF
>TRBJ1-2|TRBD1|TRBV7-9
CASSFGGQGAQMGYTF
>TRBJ2-2|TRBD2|TRBV7-8
CASSLAPRLAGGNTGELFF
>TRBJ2-5|TRBD2|TRBV5-4
CASSTGLADQETQYF
>TRBJ2-2|TRBD2|TRBV4-2
CASSQFSGGATGELFF
>TRBJ2-1|NA|TRBV5-4
CASSVGGQRTYNEQFF
>TRBJ1-5|NA|TRBV5-8
CASSLAGLAIQPQHF
>TRBJ1-1|NA|TRBV2
CASSPSVMNTEAFF
>TRBJ1-1|NA|TRBV6-5
CASSYHRVNTEAFF
>TRBJ2-2|NA|TRBV5-4
CASSFEFRGGTGELFF
>TRBJ1-1|NA|TRBV5-4
CASRVRGARAEAFF
>TRBJ2-1|NA|TRBV7-8
CASSLAGASASSYNEQFF
>TRBJ2-3|TRBD2|TRBV9
CASSVELAGSTDTQYF
>TRBJ2-1|TRBD2|TRBV12-5
CASGLATVGGAGSYNEQFF
>TRBJ2-7|TRBD2|TRBV5-1
CASSLTGEGRNEQYF
>TRBJ1-5|TRBD1|TRBV2
CASSVGQGKNQPQHF
>TRBJ2-7|TRBD2|TRBV7-2
CASSPQAGGPDEQYF
>TRBJ1-1|NA|TRBV7-2
CASRSTRGGVEAFF
>TRBJ1-1|NA|TRBV28
CASSLGGNTEAFF
>TRBJ2-1|NA|TRBV28
CASSSPPGGPFF
>TRBJ1-4|NA|TRBV7-6
CASSGEVVATNEKLFF